This T cell receptor beta chain was sequenced in a study of identifying expanded T cells in peripheral blood. About this clone itself: Its antigen is not known.

Study results and caveats: Variance in clone template counts between approximately two-week samples significantly increased with total template count across all healthy donors. Differentially abundant clones: 0.95 to 1.5 between replicates, approximately 16 at about two weeks, over 18 at four.

The length of the CDR3 is 13 residues. The germline V and J ends were trimmed by 4 bases and 4 bases, with 11 bases remaining between them. The germline gives CDR1 KGHSH, CDR2 LQKENI. The table came from immunoSEQ multiplex PCR; TCRdb's copy has only in-frame clones and leaves some out. Of some 77,000 clones in the sample, more than 70% were seen once. The source of this sequence is a person aged 18 to 75 in good health. The specimen sequenced was blood. The chain employs TRBV18 and TRBJ2-7; tentatively, D is TRBD1 (6 bases). The CDR3 reads CASSHTRGYEQYF. CDR3 sequence (DNA): TGTGCCAGCTCACATACCAGGGGTTACGAGCAGTACTTC.